The 30 T cell receptor beta chains reported below all come from one sample, sequenced in a study of cytomegalovirus exposure and HLA in healthy donors (dated by TCRdb to about 2017). Library preparation employed the immunoSEQ multiplex PCR assay. For the multiplex PCR, a mixture combining 60 forward primers for TCR Vbeta segments and 13 reverse primers for TCR Jbeta segments was used. The immuneACCESS repertoire file appears here via TCRdb, limited to in-frame rearrangements. These files lack a portion of the clones; in checked studies, under half of the deficit traces to unresolved V genes, and the cause of the others is not known. The sample table lists approximately 150,000 clones, 64% of them with a count of one. Of the sample, about 3% falls within the top ten clones. Material for sequencing was PBMCs. The receptor set was obtained from a woman younger than 45 in good health and CMV-seropositive.

This rearrangement joins TRBV6-5 to TRBJ1-2, with D perhaps matching TRBD1 (6 bases). This CDR3 region has 14 residues. V lost 1 base and J 6 bases, leaving 12 bases between the germline ends. Germline lookup yields CDR1 MNHEY and CDR2 SVGAGI. CDR3 residues: CASSYFGEGDGYTF. The CDR3 DNA reads as TGTGCCAGCAGTTACTTTGGAGAGGGGGATGGCTACACCTTC.

In its sample, this clone was seen once. The J gene is TRBJ2-3, the V gene TRBV19; 9 bases agree with TRBD2. Germline values: CDR1 LNHDA, CDR2 SQIVND (reference sequence). The CDR3 has 15 residues. V trimming: 1 base; J trimming: 5 bases; junction bases outside the gene matches: 4. The CDR3 region has the DNA TGTGCCAGTAGTATAGTAGCGGGAGACGGAGATACGCAGTATTTT. This gives the protein CASSIVAGDGDTQYF.

This clone appeared a few times. The genes are TRBV6-1 and TRBJ1-2; D possibly corresponds to TRBD1 (6 bases). The V end lost 7 bases, the J end lost 6 bases, and 9 bases lay between the germline ends. The germline V gene encodes CDR1 MNHNS and CDR2 SASEGT. This CDR3 is 11 amino acids long. CDR3 in amino acids: CASMQGHGYTF. The CDR3, as DNA: TGTGCCAGCATGCAGGGGCATGGCTACACCTTC.

This clone was observed a single time. The chain employs TRBV2 and TRBJ2-7, with TRBD2 identical over 8 bases. The CDR3 contains 14 residues. In germline, CDR1 is SNHLY, CDR2 FYNNEI. With 4 bases clipped from V and 4 bases from J, the junction kept 6 bases outside the gene matches. This CDR3 reads CASSGAGGSYEQYF. CDR3 nucleotide sequence: TGTGCCAGCAGTGGGGCGGGGGGATCATACGAGCAGTACTTC.

The CDR3 is CASSNSRNRLNTQYF. CDR3 sequence (DNA): TGTGCCAGCAGCAACAGTCGGAACAGGCTTAATACGCAGTATTTT. V is TRBV21-1 and J is TRBJ2-3; TRBD1, as called in the table, went unchecked against the DNA. TRBV21-1 is a pseudogene locus. The CDR3 loop spans 15 amino acids.

The chain recombines TRBV7-9 with TRBJ1-2; the match to TRBD1 covers 8 bases. CDR1 and CDR2 from the germline V gene are SEHNR and FQNEAQ (reference sequence). This CDR3 has 13 residues. Germline trimming cut 3 bases from V and 8 bases from J; bases unmatched to any gene: 5. The CDR3 here is CASSLGDRSGYTF. The CDR3 region has the DNA TGTGCCAGCAGCTTGGGGGACAGGAGCGGCTACACCTTC.

The chain uses TRBV5-1 and TRBJ2-5; D perhaps matches TRBD1 (5 bases). The CDR3 is 14 amino acids. The germline V gene encodes CDR1 SGHRS and CDR2 YFSETQ. V was pared by 0 bases and J by 5 bases, with 11 bases between. CDR3 sequence reads: CASSLAGLAETQYF. The CDR3 bases are TGCGCCAGCAGCTTGGCAGGGCTCGCGGAGACCCAGTACTTC.

The chain links TRBV18 to TRBJ1-4; no firm D call. Per the germline V gene, CDR1 is KGHSH and CDR2 is LQKENI. This CDR3 is built from 14 residues. V was cut by 4 bases and J by 10 bases, with 16 bases left in between. CDR3 loop: CASSLSALERKLFF. DNA for the CDR3: TGTGCCAGCTCACTGTCAGCGCTCGAGAGAAAACTGTTTTTT.

This chain links TRBV13 with TRBJ2-5; 11 bases map to TRBD1. Germline V gene data show CDR1 as PRHDT and CDR2 as FYEKMQ (reference sequence). The length of the CDR3 is 19 residues. Unmatched junction bases numbered 12, after V lost 2 bases and J lost 1 base. CDR3 in DNA: TGTGCCAGCAGCTTATTAGGGACAGGGGGGTTCGGTAGCCAAGAGACCCAGTACTTC. As protein: CASSLLGTGGFGSQETQYF.

This chain joins TRBV19 and TRBJ2-7; 7 bases map to TRBD1. J lost 2 bases, V lost 3 bases, and 1 base had no gene match. The CDR3 is 13 residues long. From germline, CDR1 is LNHDA and CDR2 SQIVND (reference sequence). This CDR3 is CASSIGQAYEQYF. The CDR3 DNA reads as TGTGCCAGTAGTATCGGACAGGCCTACGAGCAGTACTTC.

This clone was observed once. Other DNA variants within this sample encode the same CDR3. The chain has TRBV19 and TRBJ2-7, with D maybe TRBD2 (5 bases). V lost 3 bases and J lost 2, with 8 bases in between. The CDR3 is 13 amino acids. Germline loops: CDR1 LNHDA, CDR2 SQIVND (reference sequence). CDR3 in DNA: TGTGCCAGTAGTATGCAGCGGACCTACGAGCAGTACTTC. Residues: CASSMQRTYEQYF.

The chain recombines TRBV6-6 with TRBJ2-7; TRBD1 matches at 9 bases. From germline, CDR1 is MNHNY and CDR2 SVGAGI (reference sequence). The V and J ends lost 2 bases and 5 bases, in that order; junction bases with no gene match: 7. The CDR3 spans 15 residues. In DNA, the CDR3 is TGTGCCAGCAGTTACGGGACAGGGCAATCAGACGAGCAGTACTTC. It translates to CASSYGTGQSDEQYF.

V and J are TRBV30 and TRBJ1-1; 7 nucleotides agree with TRBD1. Looked up from germline, CDR1 is GTSNPN and CDR2 is SVGIG (reference sequence). V lost 2 bases, J lost 5 bases, and 11 bases stayed unmatched. The CDR3 covers 15 residues. CDR3 bases: TGTGCCTGGAGTCCACGCCTGACAGGGAGGACTGAAGCTTTCTTT. This translates into CAWSPRLTGRTEAFF.

V gene TRBV14 combines with J gene TRBJ2-2; D not certain. The CDR3 sequence is 15 residues long. Germline V lookup: CDR1 SGHDN, CDR2 FVKESK. Trimming pared 3 bases from V and 5 bases from J, leaving 13 bases between. CDR3 bases: TGTGCCAGCAGCCAGTTCGGTAGCTCGACCGGGGAGCTGTTTTTT. As protein: CASSQFGSSTGELFF.

There are a few counts of this clone. The chain couples TRBV10-3 to TRBJ2-5; a weak D match, TRBD2 (6 bases). Trimming removed 10 bases from V and 2 bases from J, with 14 bases in between. The V gene's germline CDR1 is ENHRY and CDR2 SYGVKD. The CDR3 totals 13 residues. The CDR3 nucleotides read TGTGCCACCTTCAGCGGGCCTCAAGAGACCCAGTACTTC. This sequence encodes CATFSGPQETQYF.

CDR3 in amino acids: CATSRSGTGARETQYF. DNA of the CDR3: TGTGCCACCAGCAGATCCGGGACTGGGGCGAGAGAGACCCAGTACTTC. The chain employs TRBV15 and TRBJ2-5; weak D call: TRBD2 (6 bases). Germline V CDR1 and CDR2: LNHNV, YYDKDF (reference sequence). Trimming removed 2 bases from V and 4 bases from J, with 17 bases in between. This CDR3 contains 16 residues.

The V and J genes are TRBV5-1 and TRBJ2-3; possibly TRBD2 for D (7 bases). Trimming took 4 bases from V and 6 from J, leaving 12 bases between them. The CDR3 extends over 13 amino acids. Germline V lookup: CDR1 SGHRS, CDR2 YFSETQ. The CDR3 sequence is CASSGGARDTQYF. DNA of the CDR3: TGCGCCAGCAGCGGGGGGGCGAGGGATACGCAGTATTTT.

This clone appeared a single time. The chain joins TRBV5-1 to TRBJ1-6; D perhaps matches TRBD1 (5 bases). The V gene's germline CDR1 is SGHRS and CDR2 YFSETQ. The CDR3 is 15 residues long. Trimming took 6 bases from V and 10 from J, leaving 20 bases between them. Here the CDR3 reads CASKPDTGPLSPLHF. The CDR3 region has the DNA TGCGCCAGCAAACCGGATACAGGTCCCCTGTCACCCCTCCACTTT.

This clone was counted a few times. The chain uses TRBV6-5 and TRBJ1-1, with D perhaps matching TRBD1 (5 bases). The germline gives CDR1 MNHEY, CDR2 SVGAGI. This CDR3 has 15 residues. V dropped 7 bases and J dropped 3 bases, with 18 bases sitting between them. The CDR3 nucleotides read TGTGCCAGCACCAACAGGCCCTATACCGACACTGAAGCTTTCTTT. Translating gives CASTNRPYTDTEAFF.

The chain recombines TRBV5-1 with TRBJ2-5, with 7 bases lining up with TRBD1. Trimming removed 4 bases from V and 2 bases from J; junction bases left unmatched: 8. The CDR3 spans 15 residues. The germline V gene has CDR1 SGHRS and CDR2 YFSETQ. CDR3 sequence reads: CASSVSRGQQETQYF. CDR3 bases: TGCGCCAGCAGCGTTAGTAGGGGGCAACAAGAGACCCAGTACTTC.

V gene TRBV13 combines with J gene TRBJ1-1, with 7 bases lining up with TRBD1. The ends lost 6 bases at V and 2 bases at J; junction bases unmatched: 9. The CDR3 totals 15 residues. Germline V lookup: CDR1 PRHDT, CDR2 FYEKMQ (reference sequence). This CDR3 reads CASSAPGQPNTEAFF. The CDR3 nucleotides are TGTGCCAGCAGTGCTCCGGGACAGCCCAACACTGAAGCTTTCTTT.

This sequence joins TRBV5-1 and TRBJ2-3; 10 bases align to TRBD2. This CDR3 comprises 16 residues. The germline V gene encodes CDR1 SGHRS and CDR2 YFSETQ. The ends lost 4 bases at V and 0 bases at J; junction bases unmatched: 5. This chain's CDR3 is CASSPLAGPSTDTQYF. The CDR3 region has the DNA TGCGCCAGCAGCCCACTAGCGGGACCGAGCACAGATACGCAGTATTTT.

The V and J genes are TRBV5-1 and TRBJ1-2; TRBD1 might be the D (5 bases). Trimming shortened V by 0 bases and J by 4 bases, and 16 bases separated the two germline ends. Germline V gene data show CDR1 as SGHRS and CDR2 as YFSETQ. This CDR3 contains 16 residues. The CDR3 reads CASSLATGPTRYGYTF. In DNA, the CDR3 is TGCGCCAGCAGCTTGGCTACAGGTCCAACTCGCTATGGCTACACCTTC.

The chain links TRBV11-2 to TRBJ2-7, with TRBD2 as a possible D gene (5 bases). CDR1 SGHAT and CDR2 FQNNGV come from the germline V gene. V lost 5 bases and J lost 3, with 11 bases in between. The CDR3 consists of 13 residues. CDR3 protein: CASSIGLRYEQYF. The CDR3 DNA is TGTGCCAGCAGCATCGGACTCCGCTACGAGCAGTACTTC.

The J gene is TRBJ1-1, the V gene TRBV5-4; TRBD1 matches 8 bases. The CDR3 contains 15 residues. Germline V gene lookup returns CDR1 SGHNT and CDR2 YYREEE (reference sequence). V lost 4 bases to trimming and J lost 4 bases; unmatched junction nucleotides: 9. The CDR3 nucleotides are TGTGCCAGCAGCCTGGACGGACAGGGTGGCACTGAAGCTTTCTTT. Encoded protein: CASSLDGQGGTEAFF. Combining the CDR3 with reference TRBV5-4 and TRBJ1-1 gives the whole variable domain ETGVTQSPTHLIKTRGQQVTLRCSSQSGHNTVSWYQQALGQGPQFIFQYYREEENGRGNFPPRFSGLQFPNYSSELNVNALELDDSALYLCASSLDGQGGTEAFFGQGTRLTVV.

This clone was picked up a small number of times. CDR3 in DNA: TGTGCCAGCAGCCAATCCCCGGGACTAGCGGGAGGGAGCTCCTACGAGCAGTACTTC. As protein: CASSQSPGLAGGSSYEQYF. V and J are TRBV7-6 and TRBJ2-7, with 16 bases fitting TRBD2. CDR1 is SGHVS, CDR2 FNYEAQ, per germline. There are 19 residues in the CDR3. V lost 5 bases and J lost 0; bases outside the gene matches: 10.

The J gene is TRBJ2-1, the V gene TRBV11-1; tentatively, D is TRBD2 (7 bases). Trimming stripped 5 bases from V and 11 bases from J, with 31 bases between. CDR1 and CDR2 (germline): SGHAT, FQDESV (reference sequence). The CDR3 has 18 residues. This chain's CDR3 is CASSGRSLGGGPSIKQFF. The CDR3 DNA reads as TGTGCCAGCAGCGGCCGGAGCTTAGGGGGAGGGCCGAGTATAAAGCAGTTCTTC.

V usage is TRBV19 and J usage is TRBJ2-1; 13 bases map to TRBD2. The V segment lost 4 bases and the J segment 7 bases; nucleotides outside the gene matches: 4. CDR3 length equals 15 residues. CDR1 and CDR2 from the germline V gene are LNHDA and SQIVND (reference sequence). The CDR3 loop is CASSKLAGGPNEQFF. In nucleotides, the CDR3 is TGTGCCAGTAGTAAACTAGCGGGGGGGCCAAATGAGCAGTTCTTC.

This clone has just a few counts. The chain is built from TRBV9 and TRBJ1-1, with TRBD1 identical over 7 bases. CDR3 length equals 13 residues. Trimming cost V 1 base and J 8 bases; bases outside gene matches: 5. In germline, CDR1 is SGDLS, CDR2 YYNGEE. The CDR3 spells CASSVLRQGEAFF. CDR3 coding DNA: TGTGCCAGCAGCGTACTCCGACAGGGAGAAGCTTTCTTT.

V is TRBV6-5 and J is TRBJ1-2, with D possibly matching TRBD1 (5 bases). The V end was cut by 5 bases, the J end by 2 bases, with 9 bases between. The CDR3 is 13 residues long. Looked up from germline, CDR1 is MNHEY and CDR2 is SVGAGI. CDR3 DNA: TGTGCCAGCAGTCCCGACAGCAACTATGGCTACACCTTC. This gives the protein CASSPDSNYGYTF.